These T cell receptor beta chains were read from a single sample in a study of shared clonotypes between healthy human individuals. TCRdb's table, derived via immunoSEQ multiplex PCR, lists solely in-frame clones and lacks some. This repertoire shows around 560,000 clones, 85% to 95% found once; its top ten account for over 0.1%. Material for sequencing was naive CD8+ T cells sorted from blood. The receptors here all came from a woman in her 30s in good health. CDR3s include the opening cysteine and the closing phenylalanine or tryptophan. The order of the fields is V gene, J gene, D gene, CDR3 protein, CDR3 DNA. The D gene is left open where the match is weak.

>TRBV27|TRBJ2-1|NA
CASSLVGWTEYNEQFF
TGTGCCAGCAGTTTAGTAGGGTGGACAGAGTACAATGAGCAGTTCTTC
>TRBV28|TRBJ2-2|TRBD2
CASSFGGRYTGELFF
TGTGCCAGCAGTTTTGGCGGGAGGTACACCGGGGAGCTGTTTTTT
>TRBV5-1|TRBJ2-7|TRBD1
CASSSDRGQDEQYF
TGCGCCAGCAGCTCGGACAGGGGTCAGGACGAGCAGTACTTC
>TRBV13|TRBJ2-1|NA
CASSSGQGPFSGSSYNEQFF
TGTGCCAGCAGCTCTGGACAGGGGCCCTTCAGCGGGAGCTCCTACAATGAGCAGTTCTTC
>TRBV5-6|TRBJ2-7|TRBD2
CASSSWVGFGGNEQYF
TGTGCCAGCAGCTCGTGGGTTGGATTCGGGGGGAACGAGCAGTACTTC
>TRBV7-2|TRBJ1-4|NA
CASSFLAPRDPLNNEKLFF
TGTGCCAGCAGCTTTCTAGCCCCCCGGGACCCCCTCAATAATGAAAAACTGTTTTTT
>TRBV5-4|TRBJ2-3|TRBD1
CASSSDRGADTQYF
TGTGCCAGCAGCTCGGACAGGGGGGCAGATACGCAGTATTTT
>TRBV29-1|TRBJ2-1|TRBD1
CSVVGLQGSSYNEQFF
TGCAGCGTTGTGGGCTTACAGGGGAGCTCCTACAATGAGCAGTTCTTC
>TRBV16|TRBJ1-5|NA
CASSVVDQPQHF
TGTGCCAGCAGCGTAGTGGATCAGCCCCAGCATTTT
>TRBV19|TRBJ2-7|NA
CASSPGWSYEQYF
TGTGCCAGTAGTCCGGGGTGGTCCTACGAGCAGTACTTC